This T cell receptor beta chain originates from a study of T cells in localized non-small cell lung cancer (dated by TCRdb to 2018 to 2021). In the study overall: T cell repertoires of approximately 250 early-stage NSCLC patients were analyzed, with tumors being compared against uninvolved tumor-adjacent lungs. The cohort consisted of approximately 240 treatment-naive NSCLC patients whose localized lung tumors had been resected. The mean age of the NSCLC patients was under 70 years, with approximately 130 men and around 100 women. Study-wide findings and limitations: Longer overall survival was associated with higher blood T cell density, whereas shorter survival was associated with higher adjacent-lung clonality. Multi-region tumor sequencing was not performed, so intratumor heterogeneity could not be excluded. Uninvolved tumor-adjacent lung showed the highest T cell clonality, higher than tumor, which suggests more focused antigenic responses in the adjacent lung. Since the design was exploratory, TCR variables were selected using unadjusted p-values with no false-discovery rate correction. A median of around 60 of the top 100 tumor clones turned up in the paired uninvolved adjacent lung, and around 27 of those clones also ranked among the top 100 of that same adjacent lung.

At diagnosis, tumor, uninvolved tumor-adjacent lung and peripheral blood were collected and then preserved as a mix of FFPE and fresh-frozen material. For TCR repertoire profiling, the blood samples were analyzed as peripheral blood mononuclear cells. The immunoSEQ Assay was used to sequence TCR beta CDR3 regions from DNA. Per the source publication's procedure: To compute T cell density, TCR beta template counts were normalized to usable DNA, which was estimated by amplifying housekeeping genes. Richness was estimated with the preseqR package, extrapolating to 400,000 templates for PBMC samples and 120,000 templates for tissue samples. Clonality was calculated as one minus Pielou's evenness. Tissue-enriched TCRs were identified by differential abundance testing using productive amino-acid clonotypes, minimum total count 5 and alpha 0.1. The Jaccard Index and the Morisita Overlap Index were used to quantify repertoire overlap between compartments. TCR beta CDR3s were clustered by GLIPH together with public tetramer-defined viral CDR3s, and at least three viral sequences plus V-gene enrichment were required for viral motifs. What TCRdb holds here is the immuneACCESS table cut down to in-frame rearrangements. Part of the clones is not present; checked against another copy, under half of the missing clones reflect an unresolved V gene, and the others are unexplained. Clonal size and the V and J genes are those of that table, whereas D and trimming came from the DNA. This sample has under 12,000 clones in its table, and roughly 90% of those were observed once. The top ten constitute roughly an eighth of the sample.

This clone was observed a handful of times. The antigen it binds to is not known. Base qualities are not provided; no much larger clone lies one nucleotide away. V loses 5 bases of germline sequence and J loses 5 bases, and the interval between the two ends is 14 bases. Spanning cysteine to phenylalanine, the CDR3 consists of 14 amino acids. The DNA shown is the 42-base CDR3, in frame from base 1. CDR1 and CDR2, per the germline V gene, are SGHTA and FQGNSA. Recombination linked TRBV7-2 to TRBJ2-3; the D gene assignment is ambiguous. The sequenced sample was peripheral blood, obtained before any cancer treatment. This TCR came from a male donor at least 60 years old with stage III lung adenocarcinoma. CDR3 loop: CASSPLGWVDTQYF. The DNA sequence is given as TGTGCCAGCAGCCCGTTAGGCTGGGTAGATACGCAGTATTTT. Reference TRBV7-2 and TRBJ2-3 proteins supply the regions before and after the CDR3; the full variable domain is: GAGVSQSPSNKVTEKGKDVELRCDPISGHTALYWYRQSLGQGLEFLIYFQGNSAPDKSGLPSDRFSAERTGGSVSTLTIQRTQQEDSAVYLCASSPLGWVDTQYFGPGTRLTVL.